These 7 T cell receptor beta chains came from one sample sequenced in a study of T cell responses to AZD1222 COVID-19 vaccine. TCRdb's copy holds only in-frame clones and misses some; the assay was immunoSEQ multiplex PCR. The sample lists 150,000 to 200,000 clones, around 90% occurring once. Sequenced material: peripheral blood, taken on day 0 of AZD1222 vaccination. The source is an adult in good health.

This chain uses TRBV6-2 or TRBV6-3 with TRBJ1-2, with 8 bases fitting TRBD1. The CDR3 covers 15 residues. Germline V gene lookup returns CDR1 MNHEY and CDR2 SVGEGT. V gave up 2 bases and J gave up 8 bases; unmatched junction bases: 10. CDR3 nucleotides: TGTGCCAGCAGTTACAGGCGCCAGGGGGCCAAGGGCTACACCTTC. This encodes CASSYRRQGAKGYTF.

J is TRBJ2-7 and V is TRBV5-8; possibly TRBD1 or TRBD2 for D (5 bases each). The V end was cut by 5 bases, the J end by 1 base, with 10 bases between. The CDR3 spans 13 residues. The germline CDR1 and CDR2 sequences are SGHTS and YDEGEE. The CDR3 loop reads CASRGVGSYEQYF. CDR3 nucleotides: TGTGCCAGCAGGGGGGTCGGTTCCTACGAGCAGTACTTC.

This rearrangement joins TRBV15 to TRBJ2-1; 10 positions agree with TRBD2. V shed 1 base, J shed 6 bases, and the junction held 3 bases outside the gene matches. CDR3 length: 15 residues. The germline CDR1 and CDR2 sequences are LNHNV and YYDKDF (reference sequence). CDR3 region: CATSRAAGGPNEQFF. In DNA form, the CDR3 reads TGTGCCACCAGCAGAGCAGCGGGAGGGCCCAATGAGCAGTTCTTC.

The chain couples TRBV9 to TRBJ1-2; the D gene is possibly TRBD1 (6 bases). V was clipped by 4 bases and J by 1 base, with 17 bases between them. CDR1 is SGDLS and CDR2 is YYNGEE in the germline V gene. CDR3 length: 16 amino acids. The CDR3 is CASSSSSGTLNYGYTF. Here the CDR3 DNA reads TGTGCCAGCAGCTCTTCATCCGGGACACTTAACTATGGCTACACCTTC.

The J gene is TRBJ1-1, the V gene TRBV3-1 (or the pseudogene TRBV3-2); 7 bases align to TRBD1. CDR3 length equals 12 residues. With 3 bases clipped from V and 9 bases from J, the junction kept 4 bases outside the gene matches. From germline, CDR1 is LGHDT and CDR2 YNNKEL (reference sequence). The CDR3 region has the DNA TGTGCCAGCAGCCAGTCGACAGGGAAAGCTTTCTTT. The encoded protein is CASSQSTGKAFF.

The CDR3 loop is CATSRDFTDTQYF. The CDR3 DNA is TGTGCCACCAGCAGAGACTTCACAGATACGCAGTATTTT. The chain carries TRBV15 and TRBJ2-3, with D hard to call. This CDR3 spans 13 amino acids. Germline CDR1 is LNHNV and CDR2 is YYDKDF (reference sequence). V was trimmed by 0 bases and J by 2 bases, leaving 3 bases between them.

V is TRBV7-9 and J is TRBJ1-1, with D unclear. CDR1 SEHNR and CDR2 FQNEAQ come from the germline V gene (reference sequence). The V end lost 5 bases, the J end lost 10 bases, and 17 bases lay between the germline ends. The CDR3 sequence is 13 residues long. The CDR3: CASSPLSRTGAFF. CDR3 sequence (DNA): TGTGCCAGCAGCCCGTTATCCAGGACCGGAGCTTTCTTT.